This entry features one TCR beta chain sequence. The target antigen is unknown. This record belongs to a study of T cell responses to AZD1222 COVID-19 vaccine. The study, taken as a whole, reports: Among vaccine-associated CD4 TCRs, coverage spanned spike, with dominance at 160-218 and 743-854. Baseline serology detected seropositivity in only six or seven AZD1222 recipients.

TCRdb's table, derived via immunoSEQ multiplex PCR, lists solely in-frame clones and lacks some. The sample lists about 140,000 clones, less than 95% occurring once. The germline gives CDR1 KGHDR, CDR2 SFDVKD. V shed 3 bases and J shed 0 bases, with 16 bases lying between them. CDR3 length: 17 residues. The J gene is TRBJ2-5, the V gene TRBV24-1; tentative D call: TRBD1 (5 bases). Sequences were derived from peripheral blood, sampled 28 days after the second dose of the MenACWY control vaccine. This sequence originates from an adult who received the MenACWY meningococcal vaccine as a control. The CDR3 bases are TGTGCCACCAGTGATGCCAGGGATCACCACCACCAAGAGACCCAGTACTTC. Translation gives CATSDARDHHHQETQYF.